The sequence of this T cell receptor (beta chain) was determined in a study of T cells in Graves' hyperthyroidism and ophthalmopathy. This clonotype has a handful of counts. Germline-derived CDR1 and CDR2 are MGHRA and YSYEKL. This CDR3 has 15 residues. V was clipped by 0 bases and J by 6 bases, with 11 bases between them. The investigators amplified TCR beta CDR3 regions from RNA transcripts. A set of HTBI primers served as the primers for a first-round RT-PCR of the TCR CDR3. A single record per CDR3 protein comes from TCRdb applying MiXCR to the multiplex PCR reads. The table records over 200,000 distinct CDR3 sequences, roughly 15% of them present only once.

The sequence came from a woman in her thirties or forties with Graves' hyperthyroidism that later progressed to Graves' ophthalmopathy. What was sequenced was blood. V is TRBV4-1 and J is TRBJ2-2, with a possible D match to TRBD2 (5 bases). CDR3 sequence: CASSQDPSWAGELFF. Written as DNA, the CDR3 is TGCGCCAGCAGCCAAGATCCTAGCTGGGCCGGGGAGCTGTTTTTT.